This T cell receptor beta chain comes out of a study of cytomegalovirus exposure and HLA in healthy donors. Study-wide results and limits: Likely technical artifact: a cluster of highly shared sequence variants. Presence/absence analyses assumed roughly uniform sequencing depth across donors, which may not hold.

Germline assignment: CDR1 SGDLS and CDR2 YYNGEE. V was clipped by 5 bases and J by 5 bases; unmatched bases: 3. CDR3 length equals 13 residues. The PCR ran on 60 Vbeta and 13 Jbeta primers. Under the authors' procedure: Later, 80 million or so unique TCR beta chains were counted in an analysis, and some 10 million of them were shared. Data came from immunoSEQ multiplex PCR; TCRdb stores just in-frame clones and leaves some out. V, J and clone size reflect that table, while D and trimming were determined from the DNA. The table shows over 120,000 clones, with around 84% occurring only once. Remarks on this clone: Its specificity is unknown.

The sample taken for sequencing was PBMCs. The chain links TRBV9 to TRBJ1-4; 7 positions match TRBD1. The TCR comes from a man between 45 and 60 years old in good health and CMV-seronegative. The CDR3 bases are TGTGCCAGCAGTCAACAGGGGAATGAAAAACTGTTTTTT. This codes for CASSQQGNEKLFF.